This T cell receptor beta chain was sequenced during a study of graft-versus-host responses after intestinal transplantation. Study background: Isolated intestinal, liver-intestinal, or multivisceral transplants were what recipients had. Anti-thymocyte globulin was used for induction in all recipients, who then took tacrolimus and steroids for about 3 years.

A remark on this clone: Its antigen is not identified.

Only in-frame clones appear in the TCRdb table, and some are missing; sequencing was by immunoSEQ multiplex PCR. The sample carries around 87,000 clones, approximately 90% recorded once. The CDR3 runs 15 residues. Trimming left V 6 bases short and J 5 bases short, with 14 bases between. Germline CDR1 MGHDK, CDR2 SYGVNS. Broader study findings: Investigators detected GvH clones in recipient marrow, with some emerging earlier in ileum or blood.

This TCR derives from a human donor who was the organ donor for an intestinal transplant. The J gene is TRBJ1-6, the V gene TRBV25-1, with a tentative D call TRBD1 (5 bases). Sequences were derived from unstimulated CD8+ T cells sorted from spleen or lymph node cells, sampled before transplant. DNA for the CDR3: TGTGCCAGCAGGGAACCGGGACTAAATAATTCACCCCTCCACTTT. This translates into CASREPGLNNSPLHF.